These T cell receptor beta chains were read from a single sample in a study of blood T cell repertoires in COVID-19. Generated by immunoSEQ multiplex PCR, the TCRdb table keeps only in-frame clones and is missing some. The top ten clones hold 1.4% of a sample with 410,000 or so clones, roughly 88% of them seen once. Sequencing was carried out using peripheral blood. All receptors come from a woman in her twenties or thirties with active or convalescent COVID-19. CDR3s include the opening cysteine and the closing phenylalanine or tryptophan. Each record gives: V gene, J gene, CDR3 length, clone size, D gene, CDR3 DNA, CDR3 protein. The D gene is left open where the match is weak. Clone size is not always given. Where it is, it says once, few, many or a class for expanded clones.

>TRBV11-2|TRBJ2-1|18|once|TRBD2
TGTGCCAGCAGCTTTATCGGTGTCCGCGGGGGGGCTGTATATGAGCAGTTCTTC
CASSFIGVRGGAVYEQFF
>TRBV15|TRBJ1-4|16|NA|TRBD1
TGTGCCACCAGCATCCCGGGACAGGGGGGTTACGGAAAACTGTTTTTT
CATSIPGQGGYGKLFF
>TRBV5-1|TRBJ2-5|17|NA|TRBD2
TGCGCCAGCAGCTTGAATCAAGGACTAGCGGGGGGTGAGACCCAGTACTTC
CASSLNQGLAGGETQYF
>TRBV7-9|TRBJ2-1|16|NA|NA
TGTGCCAGCAGCTTATTAAACGAGGAGGGTTGGGATGAGCAGTTCTTC
CASSLLNEEGWDEQFF
>TRBV9|TRBJ2-3|16|once|TRBD2
TGTGCCAGCAGCGCGAGTCTAGCGGGAGTGACAGATACGCAGTATTTT
CASSASLAGVTDTQYF
>TRBV18|TRBJ1-3|15|NA|NA
TGTGCCAGCTCACCACAGTCCGGCTCTGGAAACACCATATATTTT
CASSPQSGSGNTIYF
>TRBV6-5|TRBJ1-6|15|few|TRBD1
TGTGCCAGCAGTTACGGGAGACAGGGGAATTCACCCCTCCACTTT
CASSYGRQGNSPLHF
>TRBV7-2|TRBJ1-2|19|NA|NA
TGTGCCAGCAGCTTGAGGGGGGGGGTGGCACCCTTAGCTAACTATGGCTACACCTTC
CASSLRGGVAPLANYGYTF
>TRBV5-5|TRBJ1-4|16|NA|TRBD1
TGTGCCAGCAGCTTGAATTTCGACAGGGTTAATGAAAAACTGTTTTTT
CASSLNFDRVNEKLFF
>TRBV5-1|TRBJ1-1|15|NA|NA
TGCGCCAGCAGCTTATCGGCGGGACCCGAAGTGTCGGCTTTCTTT
CASSLSAGPEVSAFF
>TRBV7-6|TRBJ1-2|14|NA|NA
TGTGCCAGCAGCCCCGGCGGCGGGCTCTATGGCTACACCTTC
CASSPGGGLYGYTF
>TRBV5-1|TRBJ1-2|14|NA|TRBD1
TGCGCCAGCAGTCAGACAGGGTCGGACTATGGCTACACCTTC
CASSQTGSDYGYTF
>TRBV7-9|TRBJ2-1|17|NA|TRBD2
TGTGCCACCCGCGGGGGGCCTTCGGACCCCCGCTTTGATGAGCAGTTCTTC
CATRGGPSDPRFDEQFF
>TRBV6-5|TRBJ1-2|14|NA|NA
TGTGCCAGCATGCGGGAGGGCTCTTTCTATGGCTACACCTTC
CASMREGSFYGYTF
>TRBV29-1|TRBJ1-2|16|NA|TRBD1
TGCAGCGTTGAAGATACAGGGGAGGACTATAACTATGGCTACACCTTC
CSVEDTGEDYNYGYTF
>TRBV5-6|TRBJ1-5|15|NA|TRBD1
TGTGCCAGCAGCTACGGGACAGGCGGCGGTCGGCCCCAGCATTTT
CASSYGTGGGRPQHF